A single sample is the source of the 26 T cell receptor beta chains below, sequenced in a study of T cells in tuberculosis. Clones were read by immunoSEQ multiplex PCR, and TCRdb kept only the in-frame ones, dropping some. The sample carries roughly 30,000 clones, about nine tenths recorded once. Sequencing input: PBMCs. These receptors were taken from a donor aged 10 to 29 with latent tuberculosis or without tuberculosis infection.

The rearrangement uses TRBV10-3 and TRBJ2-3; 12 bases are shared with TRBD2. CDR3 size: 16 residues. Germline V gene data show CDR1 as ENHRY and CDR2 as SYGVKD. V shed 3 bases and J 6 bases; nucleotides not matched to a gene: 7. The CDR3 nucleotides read TGTGCCATCAGTGACTCCCTAGCGGGGGGGCAGGATACGCAGTATTTT. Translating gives CAISDSLAGGQDTQYF.

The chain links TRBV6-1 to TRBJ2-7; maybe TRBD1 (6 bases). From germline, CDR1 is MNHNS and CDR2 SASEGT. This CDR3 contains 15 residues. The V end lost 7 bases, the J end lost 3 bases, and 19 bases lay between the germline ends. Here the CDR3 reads CASKSYFRGDYEQYF. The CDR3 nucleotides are TGTGCCAGCAAATCGTACTTCAGGGGCGACTACGAGCAGTACTTC.

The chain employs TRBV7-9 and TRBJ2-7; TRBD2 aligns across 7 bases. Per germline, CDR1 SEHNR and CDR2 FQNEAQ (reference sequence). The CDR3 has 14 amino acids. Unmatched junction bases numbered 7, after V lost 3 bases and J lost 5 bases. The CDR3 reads CASSFGRETNEQYF. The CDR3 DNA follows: TGTGCCAGCAGCTTTGGGCGGGAGACCAACGAGCAGTACTTC.

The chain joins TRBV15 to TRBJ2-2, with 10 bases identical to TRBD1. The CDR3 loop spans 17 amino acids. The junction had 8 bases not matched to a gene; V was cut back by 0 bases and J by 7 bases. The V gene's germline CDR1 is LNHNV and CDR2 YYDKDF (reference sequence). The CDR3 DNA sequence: TGTGCCACCAGCAGAGACGGACAGGGGGAATATCACGGGGAGCTGTTTTTT. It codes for CATSRDGQGEYHGELFF.

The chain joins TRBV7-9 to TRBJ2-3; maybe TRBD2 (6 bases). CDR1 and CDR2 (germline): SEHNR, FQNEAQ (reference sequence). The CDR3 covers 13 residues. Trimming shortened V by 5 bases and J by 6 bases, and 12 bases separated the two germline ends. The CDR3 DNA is TGTGCCAGCAGCAGAGGGACTCGTGATACGCAGTATTTT. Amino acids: CASSRGTRDTQYF.

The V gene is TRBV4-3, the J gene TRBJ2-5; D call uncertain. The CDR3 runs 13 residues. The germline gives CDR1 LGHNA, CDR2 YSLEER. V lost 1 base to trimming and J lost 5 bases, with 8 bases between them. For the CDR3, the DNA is TGCGCCAGCAGCCAAGCCGGAGTGGAGACCCAGTACTTC. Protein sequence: CASSQAGVETQYF.

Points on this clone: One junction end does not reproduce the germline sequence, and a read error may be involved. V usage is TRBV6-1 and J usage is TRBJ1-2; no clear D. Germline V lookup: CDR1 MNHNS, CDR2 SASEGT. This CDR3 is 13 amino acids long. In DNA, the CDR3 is TGTGCCGGCAGTGAAGCGCTTCGGGGAGGCTACACCTTC. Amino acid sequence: CAGSEALRGGYTF.

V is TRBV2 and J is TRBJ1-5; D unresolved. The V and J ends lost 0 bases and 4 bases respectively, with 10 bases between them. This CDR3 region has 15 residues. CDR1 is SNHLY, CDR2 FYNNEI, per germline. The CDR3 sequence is CASSEAGEWNQPQHF. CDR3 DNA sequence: TGTGCCAGCAGTGAAGCCGGGGAGTGGAATCAGCCCCAGCATTTT.

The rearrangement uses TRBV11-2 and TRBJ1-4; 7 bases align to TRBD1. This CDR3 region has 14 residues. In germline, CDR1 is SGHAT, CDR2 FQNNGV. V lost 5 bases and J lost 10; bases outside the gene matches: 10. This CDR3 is CASSPGTVVRKLFF. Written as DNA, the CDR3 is TGTGCCAGCAGCCCTGGGACAGTCGTAAGAAAACTGTTTTTT.

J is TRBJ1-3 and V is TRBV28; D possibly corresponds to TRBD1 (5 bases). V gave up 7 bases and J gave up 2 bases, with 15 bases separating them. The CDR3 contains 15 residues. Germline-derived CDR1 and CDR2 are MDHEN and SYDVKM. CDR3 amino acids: CASTYLGGAGNTIYF. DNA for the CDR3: TGTGCCAGCACGTACCTGGGAGGGGCTGGAAACACCATATATTTT.

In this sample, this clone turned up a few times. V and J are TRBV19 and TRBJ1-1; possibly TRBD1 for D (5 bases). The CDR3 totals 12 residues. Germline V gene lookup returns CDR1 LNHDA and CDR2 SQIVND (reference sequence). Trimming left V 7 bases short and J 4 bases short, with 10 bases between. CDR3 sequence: CASTQGATEAFF. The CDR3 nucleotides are TGTGCCAGTACCCAAGGGGCCACTGAAGCTTTCTTT.

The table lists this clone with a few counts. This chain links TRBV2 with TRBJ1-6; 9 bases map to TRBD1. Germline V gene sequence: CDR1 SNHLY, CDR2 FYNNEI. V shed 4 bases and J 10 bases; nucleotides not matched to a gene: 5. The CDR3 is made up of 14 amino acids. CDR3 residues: CASSVETGGSPLHF. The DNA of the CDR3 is TGTGCCAGCAGTGTCGAGACAGGGGGATCACCCCTCCACTTT.

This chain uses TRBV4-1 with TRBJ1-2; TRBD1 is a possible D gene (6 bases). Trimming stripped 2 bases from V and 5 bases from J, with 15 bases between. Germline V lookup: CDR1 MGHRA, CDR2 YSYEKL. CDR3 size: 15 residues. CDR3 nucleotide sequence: TGCGCCAGCAGCCAACCACAGAGGGGGGGGTATGGCTACACCTTC. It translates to CASSQPQRGGYGYTF.

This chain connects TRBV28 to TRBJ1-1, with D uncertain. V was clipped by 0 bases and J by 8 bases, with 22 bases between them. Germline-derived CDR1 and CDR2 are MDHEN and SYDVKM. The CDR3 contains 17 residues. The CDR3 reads CASSLCTAPRPVCEAFF. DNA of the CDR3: TGTGCCAGCAGTTTATGCACAGCTCCACGACCTGTTTGCGAAGCTTTCTTT.

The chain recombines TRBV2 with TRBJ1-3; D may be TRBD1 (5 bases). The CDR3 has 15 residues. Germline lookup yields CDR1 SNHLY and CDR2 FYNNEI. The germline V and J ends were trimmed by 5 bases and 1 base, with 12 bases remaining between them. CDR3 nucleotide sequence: TGTGCCAGCAGTTCCACAGGTAGATCTGGAAACACCATATATTTT. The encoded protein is CASSSTGRSGNTIYF.

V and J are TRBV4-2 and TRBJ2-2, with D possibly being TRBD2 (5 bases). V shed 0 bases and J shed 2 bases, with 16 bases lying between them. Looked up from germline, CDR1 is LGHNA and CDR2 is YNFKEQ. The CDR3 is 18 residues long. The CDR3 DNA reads TGTGCCAGCAGCCAAGATGGCAACAGCGGCATCAACACCGGGGAGCTGTTTTTT. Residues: CASSQDGNSGINTGELFF.

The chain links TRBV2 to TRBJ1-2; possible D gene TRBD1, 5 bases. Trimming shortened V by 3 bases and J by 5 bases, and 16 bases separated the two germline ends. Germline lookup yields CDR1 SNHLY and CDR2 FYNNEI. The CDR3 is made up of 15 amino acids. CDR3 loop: CASSDPGSNGYGYTF. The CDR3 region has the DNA TGTGCCAGCAGTGATCCAGGGTCAAATGGATATGGCTACACCTTC.

The CDR3 region has the DNA TGTGCCAGCAGCCGACAGGGGGCTCAATACGAGCAGTACTTC. This codes for CASSRQGAQYEQYF. The gene calls are TRBV7-9 and TRBJ2-7; 10 nucleotides line up with TRBD1. The germline gives CDR1 SEHNR, CDR2 FQNEAQ (reference sequence). The CDR3 has 14 amino acids. The V segment lost 5 bases and the J segment 4 bases; nucleotides outside the gene matches: 5.

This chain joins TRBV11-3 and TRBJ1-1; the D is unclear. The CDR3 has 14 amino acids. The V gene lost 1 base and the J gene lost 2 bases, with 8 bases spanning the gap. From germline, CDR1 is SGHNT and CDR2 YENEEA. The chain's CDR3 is CASSLGAGNTEAFF. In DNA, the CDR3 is TGTGCCAGCAGCTTAGGAGCAGGTAACACTGAAGCTTTCTTT.

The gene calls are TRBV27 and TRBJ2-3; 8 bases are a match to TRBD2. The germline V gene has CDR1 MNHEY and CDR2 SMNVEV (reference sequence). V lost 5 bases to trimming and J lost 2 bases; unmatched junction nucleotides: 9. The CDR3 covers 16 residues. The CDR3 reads CASSLLGAGDTDTQYF. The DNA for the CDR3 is TGTGCCAGCAGTCTCCTCGGAGCGGGAGACACAGATACGCAGTATTTT.

CDR3 DNA: TGTGCCAGCAGCCCTCTTCAGGGGAAATTTACTGAAGCTTTCTTT. Protein sequence: CASSPLQGKFTEAFF. The chain carries TRBV28 and TRBJ1-1; a possible D gene is TRBD1 (6 bases). V was pared by 6 bases and J by 5 bases, with 19 bases between. Germline CDR1 and CDR2: MDHEN and SYDVKM. The CDR3 has 15 amino acids.

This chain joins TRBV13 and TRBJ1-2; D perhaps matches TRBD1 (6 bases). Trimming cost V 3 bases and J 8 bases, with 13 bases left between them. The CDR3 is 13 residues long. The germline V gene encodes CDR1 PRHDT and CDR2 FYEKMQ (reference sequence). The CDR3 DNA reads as TGTGCCAGCAGCTTGGGGGACACCGGGGGCTACACCTTC. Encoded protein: CASSLGDTGGYTF.

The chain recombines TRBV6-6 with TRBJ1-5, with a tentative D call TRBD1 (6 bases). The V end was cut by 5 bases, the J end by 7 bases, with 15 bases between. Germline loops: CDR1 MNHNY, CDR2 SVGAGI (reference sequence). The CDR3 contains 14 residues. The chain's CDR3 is CASSPNRAWQPQHF. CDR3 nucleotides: TGTGCCAGCAGTCCTAACAGGGCTTGGCAGCCCCAGCATTTT.

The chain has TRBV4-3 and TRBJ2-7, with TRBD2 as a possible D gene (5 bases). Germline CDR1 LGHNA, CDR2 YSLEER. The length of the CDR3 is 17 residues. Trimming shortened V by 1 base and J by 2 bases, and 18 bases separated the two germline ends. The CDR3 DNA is TGCGCCAGCAGCCAAGTTTGGGGAGCCACCAGCCCCTACGAGCAGTACTTC. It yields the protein CASSQVWGATSPYEQYF.

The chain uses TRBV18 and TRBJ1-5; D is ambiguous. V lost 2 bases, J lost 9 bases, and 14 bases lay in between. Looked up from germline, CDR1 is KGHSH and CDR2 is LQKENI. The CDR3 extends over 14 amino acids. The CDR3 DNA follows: TGTGCCAGCTCACCAACGGGGATAGATGTGCCCCAGCATTTT. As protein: CASSPTGIDVPQHF.

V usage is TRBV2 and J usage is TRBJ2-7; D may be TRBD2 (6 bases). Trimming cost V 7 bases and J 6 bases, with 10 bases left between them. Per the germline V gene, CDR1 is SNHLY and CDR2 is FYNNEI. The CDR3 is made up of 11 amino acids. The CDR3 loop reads CASMRGLEQYF. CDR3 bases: TGTGCCAGCATGAGGGGACTCGAGCAGTACTTC.